These 32 T cell receptor beta chains share one sample of origin, sequenced in a study of T cells after posttransplantation cyclophosphamide. Here immunoSEQ multiplex PCR was the method, and the copy in TCRdb shows in-frame clones only, minus some. The sample has about 11,000 clones; approximately 89% are singletons. Cyclophosphamide on days +3 and +4 followed busulfan-fludarabine conditioning and a marrow graft. The material sequenced was CD4+ T cells sorted from PBMCs, taken after allogeneic stem cell transplant with posttransplant cyclophosphamide. These TCRs come from a male patient aged 30 to 40 who received an allogeneic stem cell transplant from a related donor, was CMV-positive, and had acute GVHD only. Some T cells may be supplied by the graft donor.

Concerning this clone: An end of the junction differs from the germline gene, which may be a read error. The genes are TRBV28 and TRBJ1-1; D gene ambiguous. The CDR3 covers 13 residues. CDR1 and CDR2 from the germline V gene are MDHEN and SYDVKM. CDR3 region: CVSSSPLNTEAFF. The CDR3 coding sequence is TGTGTCAGCAGTTCCCCATTGAACACTGAAGCTTTCTTT.

The chain recombines TRBV10-1 with TRBJ1-2, with D uncertain. Per the germline V gene, CDR1 is WNHNN and CDR2 is SYGVQD (reference sequence). The CDR3 runs to 13 residues. V was cut by 4 bases and J by 4 bases, with 10 bases left in between. DNA for the CDR3: TGCGCCAGCAGTGCCTCGGGTTTCTATGGCTACACCTTC. This encodes CASSASGFYGYTF.

The V and J genes are TRBV7-8 and TRBJ2-3; 10 nucleotides match TRBD2. The V segment lost 2 bases and the J segment 0 bases; nucleotides outside the gene matches: 11. The CDR3 length is 19 residues. Germline CDR1 reads SGHVS; CDR2 reads FQNEAQ. CDR3 in amino acids: CASSLTNLAGAYSTDTQYF. As DNA, the CDR3 is TGTGCCAGCAGCTTAACGAACCTAGCGGGGGCCTATAGCACAGATACGCAGTATTTT.

The chain has TRBV6-6 and TRBJ1-5, with 9 bases aligning to TRBD1. With V trimmed by 7 bases and J by 7 bases, 8 bases remained unmatched. Germline V gene lookup returns CDR1 MNHNY and CDR2 SVGAGI (reference sequence). The CDR3 is 14 amino acids. For the CDR3, the DNA is TGTGCCAGCACCACAGGGACAGGGCACCAGCCCCAGCATTTT. This codes for CASTTGTGHQPQHF.

This clone was observed a handful of times. This chain connects TRBV19 to TRBJ1-4; D is unresolved. Trimming pared 5 bases from V and 6 bases from J, leaving 13 bases between. Germline values: CDR1 LNHDA, CDR2 SQIVND (reference sequence). CDR3 size: 14 residues. The DNA of the CDR3 is TGTGCCAGTAGTGTGGGGTTGAGGGATGAAAAACTGTTTTTT. Amino acids: CASSVGLRDEKLFF.

The V gene is TRBV11-2, the J gene TRBJ2-3; D is unresolved. Germline V gene sequence: CDR1 SGHAT, CDR2 FQNNGV. The ends were cut back, 5 bases at V and 8 bases at J, with 11 bases in the middle. This CDR3 has 12 amino acids. Here the CDR3 DNA reads TGTGCCAGCAGCGTACAGCCAGGTACGCAGTATTTT. Residues: CASSVQPGTQYF.

The chain combines TRBV6-5 with TRBJ2-7, with 7 positions matching TRBD2. The ends lost 5 bases at V and 4 bases at J; junction bases unmatched: 5. The CDR3 loop spans 13 amino acids. Germline lookup yields CDR1 MNHEY and CDR2 SVGAGI. For the CDR3, the DNA is TGTGCCAGCAGTGAAGGGACTAAATACGAGCAGTACTTC. As protein: CASSEGTKYEQYF.

The chain employs TRBV4-2 and TRBJ2-2, with 7 bases that match TRBD2. Unmatched junction bases numbered 10, after V lost 5 bases and J lost 1 base. CDR1 is LGHNA, CDR2 YNFKEQ, per germline. This CDR3 is 17 amino acids long. CDR3: CASSGGGWTVNTGELFF. CDR3 bases: TGTGCCAGCAGCGGGGGGGGGTGGACGGTGAACACCGGGGAGCTGTTTTTT.

The genes are TRBV11-3 and TRBJ2-3, with D maybe TRBD1 (6 bases). The V gene's germline CDR1 is SGHNT and CDR2 YENEEA. V was shortened by 4 bases and J by 1 base, with 6 bases between the two germline ends. The CDR3 loop spans 13 amino acids. CDR3 residues: CASSSGGTDTQYF. CDR3 nucleotide sequence: TGTGCCAGCAGCTCAGGGGGCACAGATACGCAGTATTTT.

In DNA, the CDR3 is TGTGCCAGCAGCACGGACAGGGGAAACACCATATATTTT. This codes for CASSTDRGNTIYF. This rearrangement joins TRBV7-2 to TRBJ1-3; TRBD1 matches at 7 bases. The germline gives CDR1 SGHTA, CDR2 FQGNSA. Unmatched junction bases numbered 2, after V lost 5 bases and J lost 4 bases. The CDR3 runs to 13 residues. The full variable domain, completed using reference TRBV7-2 and TRBJ1-3, is GAGVSQSPSNKVTEKGKDVELRCDPISGHTALYWYRQSLGQGLEFLIYFQGNSAPDKSGLPSDRFSAERTGGSVSTLTIQRTQQEDSAVYLCASSTDRGNTIYFGEGSWLTVV.

The chain links TRBV5-1 to TRBJ1-3; 8 nucleotides agree with TRBD1. The CDR3 covers 15 residues. Losses at the gene ends were 5 bases for V and 3 bases for J; bases not matched to a gene: 7. Germline CDR1 reads SGHRS; CDR2 reads YFSETQ. CDR3 in DNA: TGCGCCAGCAGTGAACAGGGGGTCGGTGGAAACACCATATATTTT. Protein product: CASSEQGVGGNTIYF.

The J gene is TRBJ2-7, the V gene TRBV5-4; D not certain. Germline V gene data show CDR1 as SGHNT and CDR2 as YYREEE (reference sequence). Between the trimmed V and J ends, which lost 0 bases and 4 bases, there was a span of 5 bases. The CDR3 has 12 amino acids. For the CDR3, the DNA is TGTGCCAGCAGCTTGGAGGAGTACGAGCAGTACTTC. Encoded protein: CASSLEEYEQYF.

This chain joins TRBV21-1 and TRBJ2-6; the table assigns TRBD2, which was not confirmed against the DNA. TRBV21-1 is classified as a pseudogene. The CDR3 totals 19 residues. CDR3 sequence (DNA): TGTGCCAGCAGCACCTGGGAGGACGGGGTAGACTCTGGGGCCAACGTCCTGACTTTC. Translating it yields CASSTWEDGVDSGANVLTF.

The V call is TRBV5-4, the J call TRBJ1-2; D is perhaps TRBD1 (5 bases). The length of the CDR3 is 15 residues. Trimming stripped 0 bases from V and 6 bases from J, with 15 bases between. Germline-derived CDR1 and CDR2 are SGHNT and YYREEE (reference sequence). In nucleotides, the CDR3 is TGTGCCAGCAGCTTGGGGGCAGGGTCCAGAGATGGCTACACCTTC. It codes for CASSLGAGSRDGYTF. The variable domain in full, completed from reference TRBV5-4 and TRBJ1-2, reads ETGVTQSPTHLIKTRGQQVTLRCSSQSGHNTVSWYQQALGQGPQFIFQYYREEENGRGNFPPRFSGLQFPNYSSELNVNALELDDSALYLCASSLGAGSRDGYTFGSGTRLTVV.

The V gene is TRBV4-3, the J gene TRBJ1-2, with TRBD1 as a possible D gene (5 bases). The CDR3 runs 15 residues. Trimming removed 1 base from V and 4 bases from J, with 13 bases in between. CDR1 and CDR2 from the germline V gene are LGHNA and YSLEER. The CDR3 sequence: CASSQGAGQGYGYTF. CDR3 sequence (DNA): TGCGCCAGCAGCCAAGGGGCGGGGCAGGGCTATGGCTACACCTTC.

The chain recombines TRBV7-2 with TRBJ1-5; TRBD1 might be the D (5 bases). This CDR3 is built from 13 residues. The germline V gene has CDR1 SGHTA and CDR2 FQGNSA. V lost 1 base to trimming and J lost 7 bases, with 8 bases between them. The CDR3 reads CASSLGRGQPQHF. In DNA form, the CDR3 reads TGTGCCAGCAGCTTAGGCCGGGGGCAGCCCCAGCATTTT.

The V call is TRBV28, the J call TRBJ2-3; D possibly corresponds to TRBD2 (6 bases). Trimming removed 6 bases from V and 4 bases from J, with 17 bases in between. CDR3 length: 15 residues. CDR1 and CDR2 from the germline V gene are MDHEN and SYDVKM. CDR3 DNA: TGTGCCAGCAGGGCGGAGGGGATGGGTCCAGATACGCAGTATTTT. The encoded protein is CASRAEGMGPDTQYF.

The CDR3 loop is CAISRTGGSPLHF. The CDR3 DNA sequence: TGTGCCATCAGTCGGACAGGGGGTTCACCCCTCCACTTT. This chain connects TRBV10-3 to TRBJ1-6; 10 bases map to TRBD1. This CDR3 is built from 13 residues. CDR1 and CDR2 from the germline V gene are ENHRY and SYGVKD. V trimming: 5 bases; J trimming: 9 bases; junction bases outside the gene matches: 1.

The rearrangement links TRBV18 to TRBJ2-5; the match to TRBD1 covers 9 bases. Trimming took 3 bases from V and 1 from J; bases not matched to a gene: 6. The germline V gene encodes CDR1 KGHSH and CDR2 LQKENI. The CDR3 has 16 amino acids. CDR3 sequence reads: CASSPGQGRSQETQYF. CDR3 nucleotides: TGTGCCAGCTCACCGGGACAGGGAAGGAGCCAAGAGACCCAGTACTTC.

This clone was counted a single time. The chain employs TRBV9 and TRBJ2-2; D is unresolved. The CDR3 covers 14 residues. Germline V CDR1 and CDR2: SGDLS, YYNGEE. With 1 base removed from V and 5 bases from J, the gap between germline ends came to 9 bases. The DNA of the CDR3 is TGTGCCAGCAGCGTACAGTCTTTAACCGGGGAGCTGTTTTTT. It specifies CASSVQSLTGELFF.

V gene TRBV5-4 combines with J gene TRBJ2-3; 9 bases match TRBD1. Germline CDR1 SGHNT, CDR2 YYREEE (reference sequence). CDR3 length equals 16 residues. Trimming cost V 5 bases and J 2 bases; bases outside gene matches: 9. CDR3 in amino acids: CASRAGTGYDTDTQYF. The DNA of the CDR3 is TGTGCCAGCAGAGCCGGGACAGGGTACGACACAGATACGCAGTATTTT. Full variable domain (rest looked up from reference TRBV5-4 and TRBJ2-3): ETGVTQSPTHLIKTRGQQVTLRCSSQSGHNTVSWYQQALGQGPQFIFQYYREEENGRGNFPPRFSGLQFPNYSSELNVNALELDDSALYLCASRAGTGYDTDTQYFGPGTRLTVL.

V and J are TRBV28 and TRBJ1-2, with a tentative D call TRBD1 (6 bases). Germline CDR1 MDHEN, CDR2 SYDVKM. The CDR3 is made up of 12 amino acids. Trimming took off 7 bases at V and 3 bases at J, with 9 bases between the two ends. The CDR3 loop is CASNRADYGYTF. The DNA for the CDR3 is TGTGCCAGCAACAGGGCCGACTATGGCTACACCTTC.

The CDR3 region is CASSSAGGYSEQFF. The CDR3 DNA reads as TGTGCCAGCAGCTCAGCGGGGGGGTATAGTGAGCAGTTCTTC. This sequence joins TRBV11-3 and TRBJ2-1, with 10 nucleotides matching TRBD2. V trimming: 4 bases; J trimming: 9 bases; junction bases outside the gene matches: 6. Germline loops: CDR1 SGHNT, CDR2 YENEEA. The CDR3 extends over 14 amino acids. Using reference TRBV11-3 and TRBJ2-1 for the parts outside the CDR3, the full variable domain is EAGVVQSPRYKIIEKKQPVAFWCNPISGHNTLYWYLQNLGQGPELLIRYENEEAVDDSQLPKDRFSAERLKGVDSTLKIQPAELGDSAVYLCASSSAGGYSEQFFGPGTRLTVL.

The CDR3 here is CASSGAGGFGEKLFF. CDR3 DNA: TGTGCCAGCAGTGGAGCCGGGGGGTTTGGGGAAAAACTGTTTTTT. V and J are TRBV6-1 and TRBJ1-4; weak D call: TRBD1 (5 bases). Germline lookup yields CDR1 MNHNS and CDR2 SASEGT. V was cut by 4 bases and J by 8 bases, with 17 bases left in between. This CDR3 has 15 residues.

This clone is a singleton in its sample. The chain employs TRBV30 and TRBJ2-3; the match to TRBD2 covers 11 bases. V lost 4 bases to trimming and J lost 6 bases; unmatched junction nucleotides: 0. CDR3 length: 12 amino acids. Germline CDR1 GTSNPN, CDR2 SVGIG (reference sequence). This chain's CDR3 is CAWTSGGDTQYF. The CDR3 DNA reads as TGTGCCTGGACTAGCGGGGGGGATACGCAGTATTTT.

This chain connects TRBV6-6 to TRBJ1-6, with D unclear. V was cut by 7 bases and J by 6 bases, with 19 bases left in between. Per the germline V gene, CDR1 is MNHNY and CDR2 is SVGAGI (reference sequence). The CDR3 covers 16 residues. CDR3 sequence (DNA): TGTGCCAGCACCCTACAGAACCCTACTTCTAATTCACCCCTCCACTTT. This sequence encodes CASTLQNPTSNSPLHF.

This clone occurred once. The chain couples TRBV7-9 to TRBJ2-7; D gene unclear. In germline, CDR1 is SEHNR, CDR2 FQNEAQ (reference sequence). The CDR3 consists of 11 residues. V lost 6 bases and J 6 bases, leaving 9 bases between the germline ends. The CDR3 sequence: CASSLIIEQYF. The CDR3 nucleotides read TGTGCCAGCAGTTTAATAATCGAGCAGTACTTC.

The chain uses TRBV19 and TRBJ2-1, with TRBD1 matching 7 bases. CDR1 is LNHDA and CDR2 is SQIVND in the germline V gene (reference sequence). V shed 5 bases, J shed 5 bases, and the junction held 6 bases outside the gene matches. CDR3 length: 14 residues. CDR3 DNA sequence: TGTGCCAGTAGTGTCGGGACAGATAACAATGAGCAGTTCTTC. Protein product: CASSVGTDNNEQFF.

The chain links TRBV20-1 to TRBJ1-2, with 7 bases aligning to TRBD1. The CDR3 sequence is 11 residues long. V was clipped by 2 bases and J by 7 bases; unmatched bases: 1. CDR1 is DFQATT and CDR2 is SNEGSKA in the germline V gene (reference sequence). This chain's CDR3 is CSARQGVGYTF. CDR3 bases: TGCAGTGCTAGACAGGGGGTTGGCTACACCTTC.

The gene calls are TRBV28 and TRBJ1-1; 7 bases are a match to TRBD1. The V gene end was trimmed by 6 bases and the J gene end by 4 bases; junction bases not matched to a gene: 8. The germline V gene has CDR1 MDHEN and CDR2 SYDVKM. There are 14 residues in the CDR3. This CDR3 is CASSLGGTGTEAFF. The CDR3 bases are TGTGCCAGCAGCTTAGGGGGCACGGGCACTGAAGCTTTCTTT.

The chain employs TRBV7-2 and TRBJ1-2; weak D call: TRBD1 (5 bases). The CDR3 spans 15 residues. CDR1 and CDR2 from the germline V gene are SGHTA and FQGNSA. V was clipped by 5 bases and J by 0 bases, with 13 bases between them. The CDR3 loop reads CASSTRQSSNYGYTF. The CDR3 DNA is TGTGCCAGCAGCACACGACAGAGTTCTAACTATGGCTACACCTTC.

This clone showed up just once. The rearrangement links TRBV6-1 to TRBJ2-7; 9 bases line up with TRBD1. The CDR3 consists of 16 residues. After removal of 0 bases from V and 5 bases from J, the junction contained 8 bases not matched to a gene. Germline V lookup: CDR1 MNHNS, CDR2 SASEGT. CDR3 DNA sequence: TGTGCCAGCAGTGAAGCGATGGGACAGGGATCCCACGAGCAGTACTTC. Protein: CASSEAMGQGSHEQYF.